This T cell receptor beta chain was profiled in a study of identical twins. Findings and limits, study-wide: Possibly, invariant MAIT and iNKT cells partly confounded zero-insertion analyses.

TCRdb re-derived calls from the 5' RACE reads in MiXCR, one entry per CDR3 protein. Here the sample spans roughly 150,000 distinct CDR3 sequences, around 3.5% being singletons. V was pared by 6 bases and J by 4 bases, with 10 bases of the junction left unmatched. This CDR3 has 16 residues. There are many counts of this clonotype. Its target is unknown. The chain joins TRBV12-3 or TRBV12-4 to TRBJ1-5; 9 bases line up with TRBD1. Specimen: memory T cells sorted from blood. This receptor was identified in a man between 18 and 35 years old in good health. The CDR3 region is CASSPNTGGLNQPQHF. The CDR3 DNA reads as TGTGCCAGCAGCCCCAATACAGGGGGCCTGAATCAGCCCCAGCATTTT.